The present entry profiles one TCR beta chain with its context. This sample is part of a study of cytomegalovirus exposure and HLA in healthy donors. The study ran its PCR with 60 Vbeta and 13 Jbeta primers. TCRdb's copy holds only in-frame clones and misses some; the assay was immunoSEQ multiplex PCR. The table includes 160,000 or so clones, roughly four fifths detected once. This CDR3 has 15 residues. The ends lost 4 bases at V and 9 bases at J; junction bases unmatched: 8. The germline gives CDR1 MDHEN, CDR2 SYDVKM. The chain links TRBV28 to TRBJ1-5; 11 bases fit TRBD1. The sequenced sample consisted of PBMCs. This receptor was taken from a man aged 50 to 60 in good health and CMV-seropositive. The CDR3 loop reads CASSSSGQGARPQHF. As DNA, the CDR3 is TGTGCCAGCAGTTCCTCTGGACAGGGGGCGAGGCCCCAGCATTTT.